Sequencing of this TCR beta chain was carried out in a study of cytomegalovirus exposure and HLA in healthy donors. Findings of the study overall: Some TCR beta chains (roughly 160 of them) were listed as cytomegalovirus-associated.

The repertoire was sequenced with immunoSEQ multiplex PCR; TCRdb's copy has only in-frame clones and lacks some. This sample has fewer than 350,000 clones; 88% occur once, and the top ten carry roughly 1%. J lost 5 bases, V lost 0 bases, and 8 bases had no gene match. This CDR3 has 16 amino acids. CDR1 and CDR2 (germline): KGHSH, LQKENI. In its sample, this clone was seen a few times. What it binds is not known. The chain recombines TRBV18 with TRBJ1-2; 8 bases match TRBD1. Sequenced sample: PBMCs. This TCR was sampled from a woman under 30 in good health and CMV-seronegative. CDR3: CASSPPLGQGGYGYTF. The CDR3 region has the DNA TGTGCCAGCTCACCACCCCTTGGACAGGGAGGGTATGGCTACACCTTC.